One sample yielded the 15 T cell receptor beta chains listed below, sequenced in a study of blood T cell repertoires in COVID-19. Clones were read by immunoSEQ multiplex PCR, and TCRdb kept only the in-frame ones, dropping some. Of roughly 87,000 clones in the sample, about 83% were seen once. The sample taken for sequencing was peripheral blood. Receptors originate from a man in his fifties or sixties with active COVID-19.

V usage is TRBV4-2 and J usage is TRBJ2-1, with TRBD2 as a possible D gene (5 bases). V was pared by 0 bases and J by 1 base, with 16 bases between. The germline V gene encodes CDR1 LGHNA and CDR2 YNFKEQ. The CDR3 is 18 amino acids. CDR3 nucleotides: TGTGCCAGCAGCCAAGATAGCGTTTCGGCTGCTTCCTACAATGAGCAGTTCTTC. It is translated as CASSQDSVSAASYNEQFF.

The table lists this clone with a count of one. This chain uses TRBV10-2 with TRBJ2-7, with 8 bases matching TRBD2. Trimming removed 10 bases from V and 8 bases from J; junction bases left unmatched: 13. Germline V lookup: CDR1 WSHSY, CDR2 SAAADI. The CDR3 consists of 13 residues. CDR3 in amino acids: CATSTGGAYQQYF. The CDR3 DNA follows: TGCGCCACCTCTACGGGGGGGGCGTACCAGCAGTACTTC.

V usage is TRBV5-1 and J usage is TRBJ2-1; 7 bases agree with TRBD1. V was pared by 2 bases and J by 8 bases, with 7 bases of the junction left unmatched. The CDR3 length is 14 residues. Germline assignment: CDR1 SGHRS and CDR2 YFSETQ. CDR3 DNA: TGCGCCAGCAGCTTCGGACAGGCTAGGGATGAGCAGTTCTTC. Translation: CASSFGQARDEQFF. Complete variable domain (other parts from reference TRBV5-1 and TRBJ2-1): KAGVTQTPRYLIKTRGQQVTLSCSPISGHRSVSWYQQTPGQGLQFLFEYFSETQRNKGNFPGRFSGRQFSNSRSEMNVSTLELGDSALYLCASSFGQARDEQFFGPGTRLTVL.

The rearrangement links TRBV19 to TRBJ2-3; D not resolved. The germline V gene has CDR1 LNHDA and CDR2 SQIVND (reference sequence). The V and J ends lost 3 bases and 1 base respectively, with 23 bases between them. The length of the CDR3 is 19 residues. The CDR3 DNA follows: TGTGCCAGTAGTATCGACTCCCCCGGTAGGTCGGCGGGCACAGATACGCAGTATTTT. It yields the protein CASSIDSPGRSAGTDTQYF.

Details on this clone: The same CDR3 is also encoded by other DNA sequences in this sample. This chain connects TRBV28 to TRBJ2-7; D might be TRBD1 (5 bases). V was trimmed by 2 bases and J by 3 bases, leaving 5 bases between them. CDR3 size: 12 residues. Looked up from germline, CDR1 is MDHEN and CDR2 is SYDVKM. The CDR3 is CASSLRGYEQYF. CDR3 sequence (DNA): TGTGCCAGCAGTTTAAGGGGCTACGAGCAGTACTTC.

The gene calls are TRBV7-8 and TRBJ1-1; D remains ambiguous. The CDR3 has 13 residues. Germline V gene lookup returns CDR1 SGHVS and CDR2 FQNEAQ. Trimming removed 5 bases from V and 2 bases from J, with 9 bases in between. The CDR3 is CASSRGVNTEAFF. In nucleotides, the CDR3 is TGTGCCAGCAGCCGCGGGGTAAACACTGAAGCTTTCTTT.

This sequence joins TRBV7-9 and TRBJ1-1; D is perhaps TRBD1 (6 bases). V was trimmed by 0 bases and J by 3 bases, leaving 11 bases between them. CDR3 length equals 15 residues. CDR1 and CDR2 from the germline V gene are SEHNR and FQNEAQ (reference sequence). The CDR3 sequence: CASSLALGGHTEAFF. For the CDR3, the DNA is TGTGCCAGCAGCTTAGCGCTAGGGGGACACACTGAAGCTTTCTTT.

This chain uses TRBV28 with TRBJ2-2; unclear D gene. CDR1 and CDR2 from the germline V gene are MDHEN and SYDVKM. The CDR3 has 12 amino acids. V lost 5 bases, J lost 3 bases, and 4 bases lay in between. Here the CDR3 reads CASSLDTGELFF. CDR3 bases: TGTGCCAGCAGTCTAGACACCGGGGAGCTGTTTTTT. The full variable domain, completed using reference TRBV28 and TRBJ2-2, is DVKVTQSSRYLVKRTGEKVFLECVQDMDHENMFWYRQDPGLGLRLIYFSYDVKMKEKGDIPEGYSVSREKKERFSLILESASTNQTSMYLCASSLDTGELFFGEGSRLTVL.

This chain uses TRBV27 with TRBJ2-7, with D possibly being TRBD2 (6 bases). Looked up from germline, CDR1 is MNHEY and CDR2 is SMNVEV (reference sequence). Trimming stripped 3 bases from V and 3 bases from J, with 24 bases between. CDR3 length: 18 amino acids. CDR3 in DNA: TGTGCCAGCAGTTTTTGGCGGGATACAGGTCGGCGCGGCTACGAGCAGTACTTC. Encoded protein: CASSFWRDTGRRGYEQYF.

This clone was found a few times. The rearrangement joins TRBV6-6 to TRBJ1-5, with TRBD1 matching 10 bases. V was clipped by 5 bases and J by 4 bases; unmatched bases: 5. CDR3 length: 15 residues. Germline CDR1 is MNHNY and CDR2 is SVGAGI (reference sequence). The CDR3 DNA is TGTGCCAGCAGTCAGGGGACAGGGGAGAATCAGCCCCAGCATTTT. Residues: CASSQGTGENQPQHF.

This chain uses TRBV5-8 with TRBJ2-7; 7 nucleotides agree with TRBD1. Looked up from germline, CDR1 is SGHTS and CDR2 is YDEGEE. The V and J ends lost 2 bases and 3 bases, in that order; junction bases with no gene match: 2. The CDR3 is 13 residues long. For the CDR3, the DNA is TGTGCCAGCAGCTTCGACAGGGTCTACGAGCAGTACTTC. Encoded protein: CASSFDRVYEQYF.

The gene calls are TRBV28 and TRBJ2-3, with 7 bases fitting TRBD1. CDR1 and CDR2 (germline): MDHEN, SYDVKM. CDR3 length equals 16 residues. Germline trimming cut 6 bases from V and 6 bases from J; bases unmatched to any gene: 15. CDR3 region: CASSRNRGPLGDTQYF. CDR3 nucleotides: TGTGCCAGCAGCCGAAACAGGGGACCGCTAGGGGATACGCAGTATTTT. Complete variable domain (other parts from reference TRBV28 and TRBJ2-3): DVKVTQSSRYLVKRTGEKVFLECVQDMDHENMFWYRQDPGLGLRLIYFSYDVKMKEKGDIPEGYSVSREKKERFSLILESASTNQTSMYLCASSRNRGPLGDTQYFGPGTRLTVL.

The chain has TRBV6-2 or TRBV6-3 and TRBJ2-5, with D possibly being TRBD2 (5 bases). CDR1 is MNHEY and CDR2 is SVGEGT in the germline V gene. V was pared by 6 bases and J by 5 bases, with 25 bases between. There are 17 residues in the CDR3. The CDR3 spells CASSLSTASKRGETQYF. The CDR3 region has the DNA TGTGCCAGCAGCCTCAGTACGGCCAGCAAGAGAGGGGAGACCCAGTACTTC.

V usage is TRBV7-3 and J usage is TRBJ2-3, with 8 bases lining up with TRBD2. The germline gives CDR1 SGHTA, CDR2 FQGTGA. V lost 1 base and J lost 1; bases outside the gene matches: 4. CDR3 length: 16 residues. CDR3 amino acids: CASSLNPAGGTDTQYF. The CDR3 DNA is TGTGCCAGCAGCTTAAACCCAGCGGGGGGCACAGATACGCAGTATTTT.

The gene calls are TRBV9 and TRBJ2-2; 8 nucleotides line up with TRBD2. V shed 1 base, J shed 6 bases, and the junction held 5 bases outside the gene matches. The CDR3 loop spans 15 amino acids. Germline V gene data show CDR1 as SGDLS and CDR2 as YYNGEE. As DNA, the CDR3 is TGTGCCAGCAGCGTAACTCCAGCGGGAGCCGGGGAGCTGTTTTTT. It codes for CASSVTPAGAGELFF.